Listed here are 28 T cell receptor beta chains from one sample, sequenced in a study of cytomegalovirus exposure and HLA in healthy donors. The PCR ran on 60 Vbeta and 13 Jbeta primers. Sequencing was performed with immunoSEQ multiplex PCR; in TCRdb, only in-frame clones are kept and a portion is missing. Among 130,000 to 150,000 clones listed, just under 85% were seen once. Specimen: PBMCs. Receptors were obtained from an older woman in good health and CMV-seropositive.

The genes are TRBV7-2 and TRBJ2-7; TRBD1 matches at 11 bases. The CDR3 covers 15 residues. CDR1 is SGHTA and CDR2 is FQGNSA in the germline V gene. V shed 5 bases and J 1 base; nucleotides not matched to a gene: 4. CDR3 DNA: TGTGCCAGCAGCCGTGGACAGGGGGCATCCTACGAGCAGTACTTC. Residues: CASSRGQGASYEQYF.

This chain connects TRBV7-2 to TRBJ2-6; tentatively, D is TRBD2 (6 bases). The CDR3 spans 16 residues. Germline V gene lookup returns CDR1 SGHTA and CDR2 FQGNSA. V lost 4 bases and J lost 2, with 12 bases in between. The CDR3 DNA reads TGTGCCAGCAGCTCGTATGGGAGGACTGGGGCCAACGTCCTGACTTTC. The encoded protein is CASSSYGRTGANVLTF.

The chain has TRBV6-6 and TRBJ1-4, with D perhaps matching TRBD1 (5 bases). The CDR3 is 15 amino acids. Per germline, CDR1 MNHNY and CDR2 SVGAGI (reference sequence). V lost 2 bases and J lost 7, with 14 bases in between. The CDR3 protein is CASSYRGMGGEKLFF. Written as DNA, the CDR3 is TGTGCCAGCAGTTACCGGGGGATGGGAGGTGAAAAACTGTTTTTT.

This chain links TRBV28 with TRBJ1-2; D gene uncertain. The length of the CDR3 is 14 residues. Trimming removed 5 bases from V and 4 bases from J, with 14 bases in between. Germline CDR1 is MDHEN and CDR2 is SYDVKM. CDR3 region: CASSPSGSLYGYTF. The CDR3 nucleotides read TGTGCCAGCAGTCCCTCCGGGTCCCTCTATGGCTACACCTTC.

The chain carries TRBV6-1 and TRBJ2-5, with 8 bases fitting TRBD1. The end of the DNA is better explained by TRBJ2-7, so the J call may be wrong. The CDR3 has 14 residues. Germline V gene data show CDR1 as MNHNS and CDR2 as SASEGT. The CDR3 reads CASTFQGASYEQYF. Here the CDR3 DNA reads TGTGCCAGCACTTTTCAGGGGGCGTCCTACGAGCAGTACTTC.

In this sample, this clone turned up once. Other nucleotide sequences from this sample produce the same CDR3. The chain has TRBV2 and TRBJ1-1; D gene ambiguous. Trimming removed 8 bases from V and 5 bases from J, with 24 bases in between. CDR1 and CDR2 from the germline V gene are SNHLY and FYNNEI. The CDR3 runs to 16 residues. CDR3 residues: CASLENRGFVSTEAFF. Here the CDR3 DNA reads TGTGCCAGCCTCGAGAACCGAGGTTTCGTCTCTACTGAAGCTTTCTTT. Variable domain in full (rest from reference TRBV2 and TRBJ1-1): EPEVTQTPSHQVTQMGQEVILRCVPISNHLYFYWYRQILGQKVEFLVSFYNNEISEKSEIFDDQFSVERPDGSNFTLKIRSTKLEDSAMYFCASLENRGFVSTEAFFGQGTRLTVV.

J is TRBJ2-7 and V is TRBV6-5, with 7 bases lining up with TRBD1. V trimming: 2 bases; J trimming: 3 bases; junction bases outside the gene matches: 4. Germline assignment: CDR1 MNHEY and CDR2 SVGAGI. The CDR3 runs to 14 residues. The CDR3 reads CASSYTAGGYEQYF. The CDR3, as DNA: TGTGCCAGCAGTTACACGGCAGGGGGCTACGAGCAGTACTTC.

The chain is built from TRBV7-2 and TRBJ2-5; no clear D. V gave up 5 bases and J gave up 1 base, with 11 bases separating them. The germline V gene has CDR1 SGHTA and CDR2 FQGNSA. The length of the CDR3 is 14 residues. This CDR3 is CASSPRIPQETQYF. The CDR3 nucleotides read TGTGCCAGCAGCCCCAGGATACCCCAAGAGACCCAGTACTTC.

The V call is TRBV6-5, the J call TRBJ1-1; 9 positions agree with TRBD1. The CDR3 sequence is 13 residues long. Germline CDR1 MNHEY, CDR2 SVGAGI. J was trimmed by 5 bases and V by 11 bases; bases with no gene match: 9. The DNA for the CDR3 is TGTGCCGCAGACAGGGGGAAGGGGACTGAAGCTTTCTTT. Its protein is CAADRGKGTEAFF.

This clone was seen only once. This sequence joins TRBV10-3 and TRBJ2-1; 8 bases are a match to TRBD2. V dropped 8 bases and J dropped 0; count of bases not matched to a gene: 12. CDR3 size: 17 residues. Per the germline V gene, CDR1 is ENHRY and CDR2 is SYGVKD. CDR3 nucleotide sequence: TGTGCCATCTCCAGCCGGGCGGGGGGTAGCTCCTACAATGAGCAGTTCTTC. This translates into CAISSRAGGSSYNEQFF.

The V gene is TRBV6-1, the J gene TRBJ1-2; 7 nucleotides match TRBD1. CDR1 MNHNS and CDR2 SASEGT come from the germline V gene. With V trimmed by 1 base and J by 5 bases, 7 bases remained unmatched. The CDR3 contains 15 residues. In DNA, the CDR3 is TGTGCCAGCAGTGAAGACAGACAGGGATGGTATGGCTACACCTTC. Translation gives CASSEDRQGWYGYTF.

The V and J genes are TRBV28 and TRBJ2-1; 9 positions agree with TRBD2. The CDR3 runs 14 residues. Germline V gene sequence: CDR1 MDHEN, CDR2 SYDVKM. Unmatched junction bases numbered 1, after V lost 5 bases and J lost 2 bases. CDR3 nucleotide sequence: TGTGCCAGCAGTATAGCGGGAGCCTACAATGAGCAGTTCTTC. It encodes CASSIAGAYNEQFF.

The chain links TRBV30 to TRBJ2-1; D possibly corresponds to TRBD2 (6 bases). V gave up 3 bases and J gave up 5 bases, with 11 bases separating them. CDR3 length: 13 residues. The germline V gene has CDR1 GTSNPN and CDR2 SVGIG (reference sequence). CDR3: CAWRRDMNNEQFF. CDR3 sequence (DNA): TGTGCCTGGAGGCGGGATATGAACAATGAGCAGTTCTTC.

This rearrangement joins TRBV7-2 to TRBJ1-5; 7 nucleotides agree with TRBD1. Germline V gene lookup returns CDR1 SGHTA and CDR2 FQGNSA. Trimming took 5 bases from V and 4 from J; bases not matched to a gene: 8. The CDR3 covers 15 residues. The CDR3 reads CASSPQGTANQPQHF. For the CDR3, the DNA is TGTGCCAGCAGCCCACAGGGGACTGCAAATCAGCCCCAGCATTTT.

This clone came up once. The chain carries TRBV14 and TRBJ2-1; possibly TRBD1 for D (5 bases). Germline lookup yields CDR1 SGHDN and CDR2 FVKESK. V lost 4 bases and J lost 8, with 12 bases in between. The CDR3 is 13 amino acids. CDR3 sequence reads: CASSPHPRDEQFF. CDR3 sequence (DNA): TGTGCCAGCAGCCCGCATCCCAGGGATGAGCAGTTCTTC.

CDR3 sequence (DNA): TGTGCCAGCAGCTTGGGAGCAGATACGCAGTATTTT. Its protein product is CASSLGADTQYF. V is TRBV5-6 and J is TRBJ2-3; D gene unclear. There are 12 residues in the CDR3. Germline assignment: CDR1 SGHDT and CDR2 YYEEEE. Trimming pared 0 bases from V and 4 bases from J, leaving 3 bases between.

In this sample, this clone turned up once. The chain recombines TRBV9 with TRBJ1-1, with 8 nucleotides matching TRBD1. CDR1 is SGDLS, CDR2 YYNGEE, per germline. This CDR3 contains 15 residues. V was pared by 4 bases and J by 2 bases, with 7 bases of the junction left unmatched. DNA for the CDR3: TGTGCCAGCAGCCAAGGACAGGGAGGTAACACTGAAGCTTTCTTT. This gives the protein CASSQGQGGNTEAFF.

The chain is built from TRBV11-1 and TRBJ2-5; D is unclear. V lost 5 bases and J 2 bases, leaving 9 bases between the germline ends. The length of the CDR3 is 13 residues. Germline CDR1 SGHAT, CDR2 FQDESV (reference sequence). CDR3 nucleotides: TGTGCCAGCAGCGGCGACAAGCAAGAGACCCAGTACTTC. Amino acids: CASSGDKQETQYF.

The rearrangement joins TRBV4-1 to TRBJ2-7; possibly TRBD1 for D (6 bases). The V gene lost 5 bases and the J gene lost 4 bases, with 12 bases spanning the gap. In germline, CDR1 is MGHRA, CDR2 YSYEKL. This CDR3 is built from 13 residues. The CDR3 spells CASSRTGLYEQYF. CDR3 bases: TGCGCCAGCAGCAGAACAGGGCTTTACGAGCAGTACTTC.

The chain combines TRBV7-9 with TRBJ2-1; no reliable D call. V shed 2 bases and J shed 4 bases, with 12 bases lying between them. There are 15 residues in the CDR3. The V gene's germline CDR1 is SEHNR and CDR2 FQNEAQ (reference sequence). The CDR3 protein is CASSLSGELYNEQFF. For the CDR3, the DNA is TGTGCCAGCAGCTTATCCGGAGAATTATACAATGAGCAGTTCTTC.

This clone was counted only a few times. The V and J genes are TRBV27 and TRBJ2-7, with 7 bases identical to TRBD2. CDR3 length: 14 residues. Germline V gene sequence: CDR1 MNHEY, CDR2 SMNVEV (reference sequence). Germline trimming cut 6 bases from V and 2 bases from J; bases unmatched to any gene: 7. The CDR3 region is CASRLREFAYEQYF. CDR3 in DNA: TGTGCCAGCAGATTGCGGGAGTTCGCCTACGAGCAGTACTTC.

The CDR3 DNA follows: TGTGCCAGCAGCCCTCAACTGAACAGGGATAGCTCCTACAATGAGCAGTTCTTC. Its translation is CASSPQLNRDSSYNEQFF. The chain recombines TRBV28 with TRBJ2-1, with a tentative D call TRBD1 (6 bases). CDR3 length: 18 residues. Trimming pared 6 bases from V and 0 bases from J, leaving 21 bases between. Germline V gives CDR1 MDHEN, CDR2 SYDVKM.

The CDR3 loop is CASSQWGTSGTNTQYF. For the CDR3, the DNA is TGTGCCAGCAGCCAGTGGGGGACTAGCGGTACTAATACGCAGTATTTT. The chain couples TRBV11-3 to TRBJ2-3; 11 bases map to TRBD2. Trimming cost V 5 bases and J 7 bases; bases outside gene matches: 11. Germline lookup yields CDR1 SGHNT and CDR2 YENEEA. This CDR3 region has 16 residues.

This chain uses TRBV10-3 with TRBJ2-1, with D tentatively TRBD1 (5 bases). The CDR3 length is 13 residues. Trimming took 2 bases from V and 10 from J, leaving 12 bases between them. Germline loops: CDR1 ENHRY, CDR2 SYGVKD. CDR3 in amino acids: CAISEPDRQEQFF. In DNA form, the CDR3 reads TGTGCCATCAGTGAGCCGGACCGACAGGAGCAGTTCTTC.

The chain couples TRBV7-9 to TRBJ2-7, with D maybe TRBD1 (5 bases). V dropped 2 bases and J dropped 3 bases, with 8 bases sitting between them. This CDR3 region has 13 residues. CDR1 and CDR2 from the germline V gene are SEHNR and FQNEAQ (reference sequence). The DNA for the CDR3 is TGTGCCAGCAGCTTATTACAGGACTACGAGCAGTACTTC. As protein: CASSLLQDYEQYF.

The chain joins TRBV28 to TRBJ2-2; D call uncertain. Germline V gives CDR1 MDHEN, CDR2 SYDVKM. The CDR3 is made up of 14 amino acids. V shed 8 bases and J shed 3 bases, with 13 bases lying between them. The CDR3 bases are TGTGCCAGCGTAACTCCTAGAGACACCGGGGAGCTGTTTTTT. Encoded protein: CASVTPRDTGELFF. Drawing the rest from reference TRBV28 and TRBJ2-2, the complete variable domain is DVKVTQSSRYLVKRTGEKVFLECVQDMDHENMFWYRQDPGLGLRLIYFSYDVKMKEKGDIPEGYSVSREKKERFSLILESASTNQTSMYLCASVTPRDTGELFFGEGSRLTVL.

This chain joins TRBV4-1 and TRBJ2-1, with 8 bases identical to TRBD2. V lost 1 base and J lost 6; bases outside the gene matches: 5. Germline CDR1 and CDR2: MGHRA and YSYEKL. The CDR3 totals 15 residues. The CDR3 coding sequence is TGCGCCAGCAGCCAAGGAAGCGGGAGTGGCAATGAGCAGTTCTTC. Residues: CASSQGSGSGNEQFF.

This clone showed up just once. This chain connects TRBV5-1 to TRBJ2-5; 7 bases are shared with TRBD2. The V gene's germline CDR1 is SGHRS and CDR2 YFSETQ. The CDR3 has 15 amino acids. Trimming cost V 4 bases and J 0 bases; bases outside gene matches: 6. Here the CDR3 DNA reads TGCGCCAGCAGCCGATGGGAGGGGAACCAAGAGACCCAGTACTTC. Translated: CASSRWEGNQETQYF.